These 18 T cell receptor beta chains were all obtained from the same sample, sequenced in a study of blood T cells in healthy people across ages. The second PCR ran roughly 7 to 11 cycles with a sample-barcoded 5' primer and J-beta primers. TCRdb used MiXCR to reprocess the 5' RACE reads, holding one entry per CDR3 protein. The table records some 1.5 million distinct CDR3 sequences, about 28% of them present only once. The specimen was blood. Receptor source: a woman aged 25 to 39 in good health.

The chain uses TRBV14 and TRBJ1-4, with D unclear. Trimming stripped 0 bases from V and 2 bases from J, with 4 bases between. This CDR3 is 14 amino acids long. Per germline, CDR1 SGHDN and CDR2 FVKESK. CDR3 nucleotide sequence: TGTGCCAGCAGCCAAGATCGGACTAATGAAAAACTGTTTTTT. Translating it yields CASSQDRTNEKLFF.

The chain combines TRBV4-1 with TRBJ2-3; D remains ambiguous. Germline V CDR1 and CDR2: MGHRA, YSYEKL. Deletions cut 0 bases from V and 2 bases from J, with 15 bases between. The CDR3 extends over 17 amino acids. CDR3 protein: CASSQDERPILTDTQYF. The CDR3 DNA reads TGCGCCAGCAGCCAAGATGAACGACCAATTCTCACAGATACGCAGTATTTT.

This rearrangement joins TRBV10-3 to TRBJ2-1, with D uncertain. This CDR3 comprises 13 residues. The germline V gene encodes CDR1 ENHRY and CDR2 SYGVKD. Trimming pared 1 base from V and 6 bases from J, leaving 7 bases between. The CDR3 loop is CAISEWLVNEQFF. As DNA, the CDR3 is TGTGCCATCAGTGAGTGGTTAGTCAATGAGCAGTTCTTC.

This clonotype was detected only a few times. The chain couples TRBV6-6 to TRBJ1-1; no reliable D call. Per germline, CDR1 MNHNY and CDR2 SVGAGI (reference sequence). This CDR3 is 14 amino acids long. Trimming took off 7 bases at V and 1 base at J, with 13 bases between the two ends. The CDR3 DNA is TGTGCCAGCAAGGAAGGTCCAGCGAACACTGAAGCTTTCTTT. Encoded protein: CASKEGPANTEAFF.

A note on this clonotype: A junction end diverges from the germline sequence, so it may reflect a read error. V usage is TRBV2 and J usage is TRBJ2-1; D is perhaps TRBD2 (5 bases). Per germline, CDR1 SNHLY and CDR2 FYNNEI. The length of the CDR3 is 12 residues. The CDR3 is CVSRREGNEQFF. The CDR3 coding sequence is TGTGTCAGCAGACGAGAGGGCAATGAGCAGTTCTTC.

A few counts support this clonotype. V usage is TRBV9 and J usage is TRBJ1-5; D uncertain. This CDR3 contains 15 residues. V was pared by 0 bases and J by 7 bases, with 14 bases between. CDR1 and CDR2 from the germline V gene are SGDLS and YYNGEE. This CDR3 is CASSVGLGRGQPQHF. CDR3 DNA: TGTGCCAGCAGCGTAGGGTTGGGGAGAGGGCAGCCCCAGCATTTT.

The chain uses TRBV7-9 and TRBJ2-5, with 10 bases matching TRBD1. Germline CDR1 is SEHNR and CDR2 is FQNEAQ (reference sequence). V lost 7 bases, J lost 3 bases, and 5 bases stayed unmatched. This CDR3 spans 14 amino acids. The CDR3 sequence is CASNGQGVKETQYF. As DNA, the CDR3 is TGTGCCAGCAACGGACAGGGGGTGAAAGAGACCCAGTACTTC.

At least ten counts were recorded for this clonotype. The CDR3 spells CSVEGGRNTEAFF. CDR3 DNA: TGCAGCGTTGAAGGAGGGCGCAACACTGAAGCTTTCTTT. The V and J genes are TRBV29-1 and TRBJ1-1; D remains ambiguous. With 1 base removed from V and 2 bases from J, the gap between germline ends came to 8 bases. Germline V lookup: CDR1 SQVTM, CDR2 ANQGSEA. The CDR3 runs 13 residues.

The sample holds a few counts of this clonotype. The V and J genes are TRBV12-3 or TRBV12-4 and TRBJ2-1; TRBD2 matches 9 bases. The CDR3 sequence is 13 residues long. Germline trimming cut 6 bases from V and 9 bases from J; bases unmatched to any gene: 6. The CDR3, as DNA: TGTGCCAGCAGCCGGAGCGGGGGGATTGAGCAGTTCTTC. Residues: CASSRSGGIEQFF.

This clonotype was counted at least ten times. V and J are TRBV12-3 or TRBV12-4 and TRBJ2-3; D call uncertain. Trimming removed 7 bases from V and 3 bases from J, with 11 bases in between. This CDR3 comprises 13 residues. CDR3 sequence reads: CASTPGGTDTQYF. CDR3 bases: TGTGCCAGCACTCCAGGCGGTACAGATACGCAGTATTTT.

This clonotype was recorded only once. This chain joins TRBV10-3 and TRBJ2-7; 13 bases match TRBD2. The V gene's germline CDR1 is ENHRY and CDR2 SYGVKD. This CDR3 spans 15 amino acids. The trim removed 6 bases at V and 5 bases at J, leaving 7 bases unmatched. The CDR3: CAIRKLAGGPDEQYF. CDR3 in DNA: TGTGCCATCAGAAAACTAGCGGGGGGGCCCGACGAGCAGTACTTC.

This clonotype has a handful of counts. V is TRBV20-1 and J is TRBJ1-2, with D unresolved. Germline CDR1 is DFQATT and CDR2 is SNEGSKA (reference sequence). The ends were cut back, 6 bases at V and 2 bases at J, with 7 bases in the middle. The CDR3 has 11 residues. As DNA, the CDR3 is TGCAGTGCCGAGGACAACTATGGCTACACCTTC. Its protein is CSAEDNYGYTF.

In this sample, this clonotype turned up many times. The chain uses TRBV28 and TRBJ1-6; maybe TRBD1 (5 bases). Germline lookup yields CDR1 MDHEN and CDR2 SYDVKM. The V and J ends lost 5 bases and 0 bases respectively, with 17 bases between them. CDR3 length equals 18 residues. Written as DNA, the CDR3 is TGTGCCAGCAGTCTCATCAACAGGAAGGCCTCCTATAATTCACCCCTCCACTTT. As protein: CASSLINRKASYNSPLHF. Together with reference TRBV28 and TRBJ1-6, the CDR3 gives the full variable domain: DVKVTQSSRYLVKRTGEKVFLECVQDMDHENMFWYRQDPGLGLRLIYFSYDVKMKEKGDIPEGYSVSREKKERFSLILESASTNQTSMYLCASSLINRKASYNSPLHFGNGTRLTVT.

The chain combines TRBV12-3 or TRBV12-4 with TRBJ1-2; a weak D match, TRBD1 (6 bases). Trimming left V 4 bases short and J 8 bases short, with 20 bases between. This CDR3 is built from 15 residues. The CDR3, as DNA: TGTGCCAGCAGTTCATACCTGGGGGGGCGCGAGGGCTACACCTTC. Protein sequence: CASSSYLGGREGYTF.

A remark on this clonotype: A read error may explain this, as a much larger clone is one base away. CDR3 protein: CSVEREQCF. In nucleotides, the CDR3 is TGCAGCGTTGAGCGGGAGCAGTGCTTC. V is TRBV29-1 and J is TRBJ2-1; 7 positions match TRBD2. The germline V gene encodes CDR1 SQVTM and CDR2 ANQGSEA. The CDR3 has 9 residues.

This clonotype came up many times. The genes are TRBV7-9 and TRBJ2-1; D remains unclear. V gave up 3 bases and J gave up 5 bases, with 8 bases separating them. This CDR3 contains 13 residues. Germline CDR1 reads SEHNR; CDR2 reads FQNEAQ (reference sequence). CDR3 DNA sequence: TGTGCCAGCAGCTTCGTCAGTCACAATGAGCAGTTCTTC. Translation gives CASSFVSHNEQFF.

This clonotype was detected only a few times. This rearrangement joins TRBV6-5 to TRBJ1-4, with 7 nucleotides matching TRBD1. The germline gives CDR1 MNHEY, CDR2 SVGAGI. The trim removed 2 bases at V and 3 bases at J, leaving 6 bases unmatched. CDR3 size: 16 residues. Written as DNA, the CDR3 is TGTGCCAGCAGTTACAGGGGGCGGGATTCTAATGAAAAACTGTTTTTT. It specifies CASSYRGRDSNEKLFF.

The rearrangement links TRBV6-5 to TRBJ2-5; no clear D. Trimming removed 0 bases from V and 2 bases from J, with 13 bases in between. The CDR3 has 16 residues. The germline gives CDR1 MNHEY, CDR2 SVGAGI. In DNA, the CDR3 is TGTGCCAGCAGTTACTCGAAAGGGCTAGGACAAGAGACCCAGTACTTC. It specifies CASSYSKGLGQETQYF.